What follows are 20 T cell receptor beta chains derived from one specimen sequenced in a study of blood T cell repertoires in COVID-19. Produced via immunoSEQ multiplex PCR; TCRdb's table is partial and in-frame only. The data contain about 200,000 clones, roughly four fifths of them singletons. Sequenced: peripheral blood. These receptors were taken from a woman of 80 years or more with COVID-19, enrolled during active disease.

The chain combines TRBV29-1 with TRBJ2-7; tentative D call: TRBD2 (5 bases). Per germline, CDR1 SQVTM and CDR2 ANQGSEA. V lost 5 bases and J lost 7, with 15 bases in between. CDR3 length equals 12 residues. The CDR3 DNA reads TGCAGCGTTCTAGGGAGTTCTGAGGAGCAGTACTTC. The encoded protein is CSVLGSSEEQYF.

CDR3 DNA: TGCGCCAGCAGCCACCCACCGGGACTGGGGGATGAAAAACTGTTTTTT. Amino acids: CASSHPPGLGDEKLFF. The rearrangement joins TRBV4-1 to TRBJ1-4; a possible D gene is TRBD1 (5 bases). CDR1 is MGHRA, CDR2 YSYEKL, per germline. CDR3 size: 16 residues. The ends were cut back, 3 bases at V and 6 bases at J, with 17 bases in the middle.

V gene TRBV28 combines with J gene TRBJ1-1, with no clear D. The CDR3 contains 18 residues. Trimming left V 7 bases short and J 5 bases short, with 29 bases between. Germline V lookup: CDR1 MDHEN, CDR2 SYDVKM. CDR3 sequence: CASTSWTDPPIMRTEAFF. CDR3 bases: TGTGCCAGCACCTCATGGACTGACCCTCCCATTATGAGGACTGAAGCTTTCTTT.

The chain combines TRBV19 with TRBJ2-2, with D unclear. The germline CDR1 and CDR2 sequences are LNHDA and SQIVND (reference sequence). The CDR3 is 14 amino acids. V lost 4 bases, J lost 6 bases, and 12 bases lay in between. The CDR3 DNA follows: TGTGCCAGTAGTACAGACCTAGGTCCCGGGGAGCTGTTTTTT. It codes for CASSTDLGPGELFF. Looking up the rest from reference TRBV19 and TRBJ2-2 gives the full variable domain: DGGITQSPKYLFRKEGQNVTLSCEQNLNHDAMYWYRQDPGQGLRLIYYSQIVNDFQKGDIAEGYSVSREKKESFPLTVTSAQKNPTAFYLCASSTDLGPGELFFGEGSRLTVL.

The J gene is TRBJ1-2, the V gene TRBV3-1 (or the pseudogene TRBV3-2); D gene ambiguous. Trimming removed 1 base at V and 1 base at J, with 16 bases between. Germline CDR1 and CDR2: LGHDT and YNNKEL (reference sequence). This CDR3 contains 17 residues. The CDR3 region is CASSQGMLRGFNYGYTF. The CDR3 DNA reads as TGTGCCAGCAGCCAAGGGATGCTTCGGGGATTTAACTATGGCTACACCTTC.

The chain uses TRBV12-3 or TRBV12-4 and TRBJ2-2; a possible D gene is TRBD2 (6 bases). V was trimmed by 1 base and J by 6 bases, leaving 6 bases between them. The CDR3 contains 13 residues. CDR3 nucleotide sequence: TGTGCCAGCAGTTTAGGGAGGGCCGGGGAGCTGTTTTTT. This translates into CASSLGRAGELFF.

V and J are TRBV7-2 and TRBJ2-2; D possibly corresponds to TRBD1 (6 bases). This CDR3 is 14 amino acids long. V was cut by 5 bases and J by 6 bases, with 13 bases left in between. CDR1 is SGHTA, CDR2 FQGNSA, per germline. The CDR3 protein is CASSLGQFAGELFF. The DNA of the CDR3 is TGTGCCAGCAGCCTCGGACAGTTCGCCGGGGAGCTGTTTTTT.

The CDR3 loop reads CASSHAKAGGKEKLFF. The CDR3 nucleotides are TGCGCCAGCAGCCACGCCAAAGCGGGGGGCAAAGAAAAACTGTTTTTT. The chain has TRBV4-1 and TRBJ1-4; tentatively, D is TRBD1 (6 bases). Germline loops: CDR1 MGHRA, CDR2 YSYEKL. CDR3 length: 16 amino acids. V was shortened by 3 bases and J by 8 bases, with 19 bases between the two germline ends.

A single count supports this clone. This sequence joins TRBV7-2 and TRBJ1-1, with 7 bases that match TRBD1. The germline gives CDR1 SGHTA, CDR2 FQGNSA. The CDR3 is 14 residues long. J was trimmed by 4 bases and V by 5 bases; bases with no gene match: 7. The CDR3 nucleotides are TGTGCCAGCAGCACCCGACAGGGTGGCACTGAAGCTTTCTTT. Residues: CASSTRQGGTEAFF.

The chain recombines TRBV5-1 with TRBJ1-4, with TRBD1 as a possible D gene (6 bases). Germline V gene sequence: CDR1 SGHRS, CDR2 YFSETQ. This CDR3 region has 16 residues. V dropped 1 base and J dropped 5 bases, with 15 bases sitting between them. This CDR3 is CASSLISMTGNEKLFF. The CDR3 DNA is TGCGCCAGCAGCTTGATTAGTATGACAGGCAATGAAAAACTGTTTTTT.

The chain couples TRBV18 to TRBJ1-2, with a tentative D call TRBD1 (5 bases). The CDR3 sequence is 13 residues long. Trimming removed 4 bases at V and 3 bases at J, with 9 bases between. The germline V gene has CDR1 KGHSH and CDR2 LQKENI. Here the CDR3 DNA reads TGTGCCAGCTCACAAGGGGAGGACTATGGCTACACCTTC. Translation: CASSQGEDYGYTF.

The CDR3, as DNA: TGCGCCAGCAGGCCGACAGGAACCACAGATACGCAGTATTTT. It encodes CASRPTGTTDTQYF. The V and J genes are TRBV5-1 and TRBJ2-3; D is perhaps TRBD1 (6 bases). The germline CDR1 and CDR2 sequences are SGHRS and YFSETQ. The V end lost 5 bases, the J end lost 2 bases, and 12 bases lay between the germline ends. The CDR3 has 14 residues.

This clone was seen once. The chain combines TRBV7-3 with TRBJ1-3, with D unclear. Germline V gives CDR1 SGHTA, CDR2 FQGTGA. V was clipped by 3 bases and J by 0 bases, with 9 bases between them. This CDR3 comprises 15 residues. CDR3 in amino acids: CASSLGLTSGNTIYF. The CDR3 DNA sequence: TGTGCCAGCAGCTTGGGCTTAACCTCTGGAAACACCATATATTTT.

V gene TRBV10-1 combines with J gene TRBJ1-2, with D possibly matching TRBD1 (6 bases). The CDR3 is made up of 14 amino acids. Germline V CDR1 and CDR2: WNHNN, SYGVQD (reference sequence). With 8 bases removed from V and 5 bases from J, the gap between germline ends came to 18 bases. CDR3 DNA sequence: TGCGCCAGCCCTATAGGGGGACCTTGGTATGGCTACACCTTC. Translating it yields CASPIGGPWYGYTF.

The chain recombines TRBV19 with TRBJ1-5; D perhaps matches TRBD1 (5 bases). Trimming cost V 3 bases and J 7 bases, with 22 bases left between them. Germline V gene sequence: CDR1 LNHDA, CDR2 SQIVND (reference sequence). This CDR3 is 17 amino acids long. Written as DNA, the CDR3 is TGTGCCAGTAGTATCCCACTTGGGGGGTCCGTACGGCAGCCCCAGCATTTT. It codes for CASSIPLGGSVRQPQHF.

This chain uses TRBV29-1 with TRBJ1-1; 7 nucleotides match TRBD1. In germline, CDR1 is SQVTM, CDR2 ANQGSEA. V dropped 7 bases and J dropped 3; count of bases not matched to a gene: 8. This CDR3 comprises 13 residues. The CDR3 nucleotides read TGCAGCGGTCAGGGGGTGCTATACACTGAAGCTTTCTTT. This codes for CSGQGVLYTEAFF.

The CDR3 DNA is TGCGCCAGCAGGCCGACAGGTTCTAAATCCTCTGGAAACACCATATATTTT. It yields the protein CASRPTGSKSSGNTIYF. The chain has TRBV10-1 and TRBJ1-3; D is perhaps TRBD1 (6 bases). V was cut by 6 bases and J by 0 bases, with 18 bases left in between. This CDR3 comprises 17 residues. Germline V lookup: CDR1 WNHNN, CDR2 SYGVQD (reference sequence).

The V call is TRBV7-9, the J call TRBJ1-1; maybe TRBD1 (6 bases). Germline CDR1 SEHNR, CDR2 FQNEAQ (reference sequence). The V end lost 4 bases, the J end lost 10 bases, and 19 bases lay between the germline ends. This CDR3 has 14 residues. CDR3 amino acids: CASSSKQGVWGAFF. CDR3 coding DNA: TGTGCCAGCAGCTCCAAACAGGGAGTCTGGGGAGCTTTCTTT.

The chain combines TRBV5-1 with TRBJ1-2, with 11 bases aligning to TRBD1. V was pared by 4 bases and J by 6 bases, with 5 bases of the junction left unmatched. Per germline, CDR1 SGHRS and CDR2 YFSETQ. CDR3 size: 14 residues. Here the CDR3 DNA reads TGCGCCAGCAGCCCGGGGACAGGGGGGAATGGCTACACCTTC. Its protein is CASSPGTGGNGYTF.

This clone was counted a single time. The CDR3 DNA reads TGTGCCAGCAGCTTCCGGGGCACAGATACGCAGTATTTT. It is translated as CASSFRGTDTQYF. The gene calls are TRBV11-2 and TRBJ2-3; no reliable D call. V was pared by 3 bases and J by 1 base, with 5 bases between. The CDR3 spans 13 residues. Germline V gene sequence: CDR1 SGHAT, CDR2 FQNNGV.